These 20 T cell receptor beta chains originate from one sample sequenced in a study of cytomegalovirus exposure and HLA in healthy donors. Vbeta (60) and Jbeta (13) primers were used in the PCR. Libraries were prepared by immunoSEQ multiplex PCR; TCRdb keeps only in-frame clonotypes and omits some of them. This table has more than 95,000 clones, around 77% appearing once. Sequenced: PBMCs. The receptors originated from a man aged 50 to 60 in good health and CMV-seropositive.

This clone was detected a few times. The chain couples TRBV7-3 to TRBJ2-7; a possible D gene is TRBD2 (6 bases). The CDR3 runs to 14 residues. The germline CDR1 and CDR2 sequences are SGHTA and FQGTGA. V gave up 3 bases and J gave up 6 bases, with 15 bases separating them. CDR3 region: CASSFSYGSSEQYF. CDR3 DNA: TGTGCCAGCAGCTTTTCCTACGGGAGCAGCGAGCAGTACTTC. Full variable domain (outside the CDR3, taken from reference TRBV7-3 and TRBJ2-7): GAGVSQTPSNKVTEKGKYVELRCDPISGHTALYWYRQSLGQGPEFLIYFQGTGAADDSGLPNDRFFAVRPEGSVSTLKIQRTERGDSAVYLCASSFSYGSSEQYFGPGTRLTVT.

The rearrangement links TRBV6-5 to TRBJ1-2; 7 nucleotides align to TRBD1. The CDR3 is 13 residues long. Trimming took 7 bases from V and 4 from J; bases not matched to a gene: 6. In germline, CDR1 is MNHEY, CDR2 SVGAGI. CDR3 in DNA: TGTGCCAGCACCGGAGGGGGCGGCTATGGCTACACCTTC. The encoded protein is CASTGGGGYGYTF.

The chain employs TRBV30 and TRBJ1-6; 7 bases are shared with TRBD1. The ends lost 3 bases at V and 9 bases at J; junction bases unmatched: 5. Germline CDR1 and CDR2: GTSNPN and SVGIG (reference sequence). The CDR3 is 13 residues long. CDR3 in DNA: TGTGCCTGGAGCACAGGGGTCGGTTCACCCCTCCACTTT. Protein: CAWSTGVGSPLHF. Full variable domain (missing parts from reference TRBV30 and TRBJ1-6): SQTIHQWPATLVQPVGSPLSLECTVEGTSNPNLYWYRQAAGRGLQLLFYSVGIGQISSEVPQNLSASRPQDRQFILSSKKLLLSDSGFYLCAWSTGVGSPLHFGNGTRLTVT.

This clone has just a few counts. The rearrangement uses TRBV27 and TRBJ2-6, with 7 bases aligning to TRBD1. This CDR3 is 16 amino acids long. The V segment lost 3 bases and the J segment 2 bases; nucleotides outside the gene matches: 4. Germline V CDR1 and CDR2: MNHEY, SMNVEV (reference sequence). Here the CDR3 DNA reads TGTGCCAGCAGTTTTACAACAGGGGCTGGGGCCAACGTCCTGACTTTC. It translates to CASSFTTGAGANVLTF. Supplemented by reference TRBV27 and TRBJ2-6, the full variable domain reads EAQVTQNPRYLITVTGKKLTVTCSQNMNHEYMSWYRQDPGLGLRQIYYSMNVEVTDKGDVPEGYKVSRKEKRNFPLILESPSPNQTSLYFCASSFTTGAGANVLTFGAGSRLTVL.

The chain uses TRBV7-9 and TRBJ2-2; TRBD2 aligns across 15 bases. CDR3 length: 18 residues. Germline CDR1 is SEHNR and CDR2 is FQNEAQ (reference sequence). The ends lost 3 bases at V and 5 bases at J; junction bases unmatched: 7. The CDR3 DNA sequence: TGTGCCAGCAGCTTCTGGACTAGCGGGAGGGCAAGTACCGGGGAGCTGTTTTTT. It is translated as CASSFWTSGRASTGELFF.

V gene TRBV27 combines with J gene TRBJ1-5, with D possibly TRBD1 on 5 matching bases. The V gene lost 5 bases and the J gene lost 5 bases, with 13 bases spanning the gap. This CDR3 has 14 amino acids. The germline gives CDR1 MNHEY, CDR2 SMNVEV (reference sequence). This CDR3 reads CASSAIGGDQPQHF. The DNA for the CDR3 is TGTGCCAGCAGTGCAATCGGGGGGGATCAGCCCCAGCATTTT.

This rearrangement joins TRBV7-9 to TRBJ2-7, with TRBD1 matching 8 bases. The CDR3 length is 15 residues. Germline assignment: CDR1 SEHNR and CDR2 FQNEAQ (reference sequence). The J segment lost 3 bases and the V segment lost 5 bases, leaving 9 bases of the junction unmatched. The CDR3, as DNA: TGTGCCAGCAGCGAAAGACAGGGGCGAGACTACGAGCAGTACTTC. Translated, it gives CASSERQGRDYEQYF. The full variable domain, completed using reference TRBV7-9 and TRBJ2-7, is DTGVSQNPRHKITKRGQNVTFRCDPISEHNRLYWYRQTLGQGPEFLTYFQNEAQLEKSRLLSDRFSAERPKGSFSTLEIQRTEQGDSAMYLCASSERQGRDYEQYFGPGTRLTVT.

V usage is TRBV5-4 and J usage is TRBJ2-2; the D gene is possibly TRBD1 (8 bases). CDR3 length: 15 residues. Germline CDR1 is SGHNT and CDR2 is YYREEE (reference sequence). Trimming removed 4 bases from V and 5 bases from J, with 15 bases in between. CDR3 DNA: TGTGCCAGCAGCCTACAGGGGGGGTCTACCGGGGAGCTGTTTTTT. Translated: CASSLQGGSTGELFF.

The rearrangement uses TRBV6-6 and TRBJ2-5, with a tentative D call TRBD1 (6 bases). CDR3 size: 13 residues. Between the trimmed V and J ends, which lost 6 bases and 3 bases, there was a span of 11 bases. Germline lookup yields CDR1 MNHNY and CDR2 SVGAGI (reference sequence). CDR3: CASSVQGKETQYF. The CDR3 coding sequence is TGTGCCAGCAGCGTTCAGGGGAAAGAGACCCAGTACTTC.

V gene TRBV21-1 combines with J gene TRBJ1-5; the table's D call TRBD1 went unverified against the DNA. TRBV21-1 is annotated as a pseudogene. The CDR3 sequence is 13 residues long. The CDR3 loop reads CASCRDSNQPQHF. DNA for the CDR3: TGTGCCTCCTGCAGGGATAGCAATCAGCCCCAGCATTTT.

The chain combines TRBV6-5 with TRBJ1-2; no clear D. V was pared by 0 bases and J by 4 bases, with 15 bases between. The CDR3 extends over 16 amino acids. Germline V gene lookup returns CDR1 MNHEY and CDR2 SVGAGI. The chain's CDR3 is CASSYSNAGKGYGYTF. CDR3 nucleotides: TGTGCCAGCAGTTACTCCAACGCGGGGAAGGGCTATGGCTACACCTTC.

The genes are TRBV19 and TRBJ1-5; D remains ambiguous. The CDR3 sequence is 18 residues long. Trimming pared 5 bases from V and 4 bases from J, leaving 24 bases between. CDR1 and CDR2 from the germline V gene are LNHDA and SQIVND (reference sequence). The CDR3: CASSPNGRVRVVNQPQHF. The CDR3 DNA is TGTGCCAGTAGTCCCAATGGGAGGGTGAGGGTTGTTAATCAGCCCCAGCATTTT.

This clone was counted only a few times. This chain joins TRBV28 and TRBJ1-2; D remains ambiguous. The CDR3 loop spans 13 amino acids. Per the germline V gene, CDR1 is MDHEN and CDR2 is SYDVKM. V lost 2 bases and J 3 bases, leaving 7 bases between the germline ends. The CDR3 DNA reads TGTGCCAGCAGTTTAAGTCGAGACTATGGCTACACCTTC. Translated, it gives CASSLSRDYGYTF.

This rearrangement joins TRBV18 to TRBJ1-4; TRBD1 agrees at 9 bases. Germline V gene lookup returns CDR1 KGHSH and CDR2 LQKENI. The J segment lost 7 bases and the V segment lost 3 bases, leaving 6 bases of the junction unmatched. This CDR3 region has 15 residues. CDR3 nucleotide sequence: TGTGCCAGCTCACCCGACAGGGGGTGGAGTGAAAAACTGTTTTTT. This sequence encodes CASSPDRGWSEKLFF.

This chain's CDR3 is CASTGQGGQPQHF. For the CDR3, the DNA is TGTGCCAGCACTGGACAGGGAGGTCAGCCCCAGCATTTT. The rearrangement joins TRBV6-5 to TRBJ1-5; the match to TRBD1 covers 8 bases. The CDR3 is 13 amino acids. V dropped 7 bases and J dropped 6; count of bases not matched to a gene: 5. CDR1 is MNHEY, CDR2 SVGAGI, per germline.

This clone was seen a few times. V gene TRBV15 combines with J gene TRBJ2-1; 7 bases agree with TRBD2. V lost 0 bases, J lost 12 bases, and 2 bases stayed unmatched. The CDR3 consists of 12 residues. CDR1 and CDR2 (germline): LNHNV, YYDKDF (reference sequence). The CDR3 loop reads CATSREGEGQFF. The CDR3 nucleotides read TGTGCCACCAGCAGAGAGGGGGAGGGGCAGTTCTTC. Complete variable domain (other parts from reference TRBV15 and TRBJ2-1): DAMVIQNPRYQVTQFGKPVTLSCSQTLNHNVMYWYQQKSSQAPKLLFHYYDKDFNNEADTPDNFQSRRPNTSFCFLDIRSPGLGDTAMYLCATSREGEGQFFGPGTRLTVL.

The chain carries TRBV27 and TRBJ2-1; TRBD2 agrees at 9 bases. Per the germline V gene, CDR1 is MNHEY and CDR2 is SMNVEV (reference sequence). With 4 bases clipped from V and 14 bases from J, the junction kept 15 bases outside the gene matches. The CDR3 is 15 amino acids. The CDR3 reads CASSSYPDLREGKFF. CDR3 nucleotide sequence: TGTGCCAGCAGTTCATACCCGGACTTGCGGGAGGGGAAGTTCTTC.

V and J are TRBV7-6 and TRBJ1-2; TRBD1 is a possible D gene (5 bases). The germline CDR1 and CDR2 sequences are SGHVS and FNYEAQ. The CDR3 is 15 residues long. Trimming took 2 bases from V and 6 from J, leaving 16 bases between them. Here the CDR3 reads CASSLTPDRANGYTF. The CDR3 bases are TGTGCCAGCAGCTTAACCCCCGACAGAGCCAATGGCTACACCTTC. Drawing the rest from reference TRBV7-6 and TRBJ1-2, the complete variable domain is GAGVSQSPRYKVTKRGQDVALRCDPISGHVSLYWYRQALGQGPEFLTYFNYEAQQDKSGLPNDRFSAERPEGSISTLTIQRTEQRDSAMYRCASSLTPDRANGYTFGSGTRLTVV.

CDR3 DNA: TGTGCCAGCAGTTTACAGGGGATCGGACAGCCCCAGCATTTT. This translates into CASSLQGIGQPQHF. The chain couples TRBV27 to TRBJ1-5; D is perhaps TRBD1 (6 bases). This CDR3 spans 14 amino acids. Germline V CDR1 and CDR2: MNHEY, SMNVEV (reference sequence). Trimming left V 2 bases short and J 7 bases short, with 12 bases between.

The chain is built from TRBV5-1 and TRBJ2-1; a possible D gene is TRBD1 (6 bases). The germline gives CDR1 SGHRS, CDR2 YFSETQ. Trimming left V 0 bases short and J 9 bases short, with 10 bases between. The CDR3 covers 13 residues. In DNA form, the CDR3 reads TGCGCCAGCAGCTTGGCGGGGACAAGTGAGCAGTTCTTC. Translating it yields CASSLAGTSEQFF.